Included here is one TCR beta chain sequence, with context. The antigen is not known. Each CDR3 protein is one row after TCRdb ran MiXCR on the reads. The sample contains some 160,000 distinct CDR3 sequences, approximately 17% of which appear only once. This CDR3 has 18 residues. Germline V gene data show CDR1 as SGHDT and CDR2 as YYEEEE. Trimming at V came to 4 bases and at J to 2 bases, leaving 13 bases not matched to a gene. This entry belongs to a study of T cell repertoires in cytomegalovirus infection. Looking at the study overall: Shared public TCR beta signatures pointed to both CMV infection and a matching HLA type. Regarding the study as a whole: Carriers of CMV plus the relevant HLA were identified by cumulative public TCR beta family frequency. Predominance within the ex vivo response was attributable to HLA-C-restricted CMV-specific TCR beta clonotypes.

The receptor was derived from a human donor in good health (CMV status not recorded). Some clones in this sample may be carry-over from other donors' samples. The rearrangement uses TRBV5-6 and TRBJ2-1; 9 positions agree with TRBD2. Material: CD8+ T cells from PBMCs. The CDR3 sequence: CASSPGLREGLTYNEQFF. CDR3 in DNA: TGTGCCAGCAGCCCGGGTCTGCGGGAGGGCCTCACCTACAATGAGCAGTTCTTC.